This T cell receptor (beta chain) is from a study of T cells after yellow fever vaccination. Study as a whole: SMART-Seq v4 Ultra Low Input served to prepare low-cell-number fractions. Study conclusions and caveats: The secondary response was weaker, and its peak arrived faster, on day 5 versus 15. Among primary-vaccination clones, most reappeared after the booster, at 96% for CD4 and around 91% for CD8.

A word on this clonotype: The antigen remains undetermined.

TCR cDNA was made by 5'RACE template switching, adding a universal primer site and UMIs. Using its own MiXCR run on the 5' RACE reads, TCRdb lists one record per CDR3 protein. The sample lists 300,000 or so distinct CDR3 sequences, 13% occurring once. CDR3 size: 14 residues. V lost 4 bases and J 2 bases, leaving 13 bases between the germline ends. The V gene's germline CDR1 is SGHRS and CDR2 YFSETQ. Sample: CD4+ T cells sorted from PBMCs, taken 45 days after the yellow fever booster vaccination. The chain employs TRBV5-1 and TRBJ2-7; D is uncertain. The origin of this receptor is a man aged 25 to 40 who received the YFV17D yellow fever vaccine. The CDR3 DNA reads as TGCGCCAGCAGCGTCGAGAAACTAACCTACGAGCAGTACTTC. Translating gives CASSVEKLTYEQYF.